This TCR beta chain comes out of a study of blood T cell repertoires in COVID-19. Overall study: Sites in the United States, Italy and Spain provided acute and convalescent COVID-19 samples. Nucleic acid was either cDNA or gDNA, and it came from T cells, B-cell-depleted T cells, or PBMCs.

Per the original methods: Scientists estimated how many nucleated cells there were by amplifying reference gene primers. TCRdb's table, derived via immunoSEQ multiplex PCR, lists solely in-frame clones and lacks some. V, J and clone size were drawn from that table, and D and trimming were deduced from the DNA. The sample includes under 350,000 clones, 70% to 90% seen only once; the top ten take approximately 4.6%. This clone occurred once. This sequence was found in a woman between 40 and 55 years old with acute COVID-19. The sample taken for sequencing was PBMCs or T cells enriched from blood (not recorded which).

The CDR3 reads CASSSRVEQFF. The CDR3 DNA follows: TGTGCCAGCAGTTCCCGTGTGGAGCAGTTCTTC. The V and J genes are TRBV28 and TRBJ2-1, with D uncertain. CDR3 length: 11 residues. V shed 4 bases and J shed 10 bases, with 8 bases lying between them. Germline V gives CDR1 MDHEN, CDR2 SYDVKM.